The rows below give T cell receptor beta chains drawn from one sample of a study of shared clonotypes between healthy human individuals. Only in-frame clones appear in the TCRdb table, and some are missing; sequencing was by immunoSEQ multiplex PCR. The sample lists hundreds of thousands of clones, roughly nine tenths seen once, with 20% to 25% in the top ten. The sequenced sample consisted of naive CD8+ T cells sorted from blood. These receptors came from a man between 25 and 39 years old in good health. Both conserved end residues are part of each CDR3. D genes are given only for firm matches. The size of a clone is reported for some rows only, either as once, few or many, or as a class for expanded clones.

v_gene: TRBV6-5
len: 15
d_gene: -
j_gene: TRBJ1-5
abundance: few
CDR3aa: CASSYSSRTNQPQHF
CDR3nt: TGTGCCAGCAGTTACTCCAGCAGGACCAATCAGCCCCAGCATTTT

v_gene: TRBV10-2
len: 13
d_gene: TRBD1
j_gene: TRBJ2-7
abundance: -
CDR3aa: CASTPRDSYEQYF
CDR3nt: TGCGCCAGCACTCCCCGGGACAGCTACGAGCAGTACTTC

v_gene: TRBV6-5
len: 15
d_gene: -
j_gene: TRBJ2-7
abundance: once
CDR3aa: CASSQGTENPYEQYF
CDR3nt: TGTGCCAGCAGTCAGGGGACGGAGAATCCCTACGAGCAGTACTTC

v_gene: TRBV19
len: 14
d_gene: -
j_gene: TRBJ2-7
abundance: -
CDR3aa: CASSIFLSGYEQYF
CDR3nt: TGTGCCAGTAGTATCTTCCTTAGCGGCTACGAGCAGTACTTC

v_gene: TRBV15
len: 12
d_gene: -
j_gene: TRBJ2-2
abundance: once
CDR3aa: CATGPTTGELFF
CDR3nt: TGTGCCACCGGACCGACTACCGGGGAGCTGTTTTTT

v_gene: TRBV27
len: 20
d_gene: TRBD2
j_gene: TRBJ2-1
abundance: -
CDR3aa: CASSRASTGMPGGPYNEQFF
CDR3nt: TGTGCCAGCAGCCGCGCATCCACAGGGATGCCGGGAGGGCCGTACAATGAGCAGTTCTTC

v_gene: TRBV7-6
len: 16
d_gene: TRBD2
j_gene: TRBJ2-1
abundance: -
CDR3aa: CASSASVAGNYNEQFF
CDR3nt: TGTGCCAGCAGCGCCAGCGTAGCGGGAAATTACAATGAGCAGTTCTTC

v_gene: TRBV6-5
len: 15
d_gene: TRBD1
j_gene: TRBJ2-2
abundance: -
CDR3aa: CASRDRVDNTGELFF
CDR3nt: TGTGCCAGCAGGGACAGGGTTGATAACACCGGGGAGCTGTTTTTT

v_gene: TRBV13
len: 13
d_gene: -
j_gene: TRBJ1-1
abundance: -
CDR3aa: CASSLLLNTEAFF
CDR3nt: TGTGCCAGCAGCTTACTTCTGAACACTGAAGCTTTCTTT

v_gene: TRBV19
len: 15
d_gene: -
j_gene: TRBJ1-2
abundance: once
CDR3aa: CASSMSAGGGYGYTF
CDR3nt: TGTGCCAGTAGTATGTCAGCAGGTGGCGGGTATGGCTACACCTTC

v_gene: TRBV7-9
len: 15
d_gene: TRBD1
j_gene: TRBJ2-5
abundance: -
CDR3aa: CASSSSGTAEETQYF
CDR3nt: TGTGCCAGCAGCTCCTCCGGGACAGCGGAAGAGACCCAGTACTTC

v_gene: TRBV10-2
len: 14
d_gene: -
j_gene: TRBJ1-3
abundance: -
CDR3aa: CASSDVYSGNTIYF
CDR3nt: TGCGCCAGCAGTGACGTCTACTCTGGAAACACCATATATTTT

v_gene: TRBV5-4
len: 15
d_gene: -
j_gene: TRBJ2-7
abundance: once
CDR3aa: CASSPSGQGNYEQYF
CDR3nt: TGTGCCAGCAGCCCATCGGGGCAGGGAAACTACGAGCAGTACTTC

v_gene: TRBV27
len: 17
d_gene: TRBD2
j_gene: TRBJ2-7
abundance: -
CDR3aa: CASSSRTSGRVHDEQYF
CDR3nt: TGTGCCAGCAGTTCGAGGACTAGCGGGAGGGTTCACGACGAGCAGTACTTC

v_gene: TRBV27
len: 15
d_gene: TRBD2
j_gene: TRBJ2-1
abundance: once
CDR3aa: CASSGLEVSYNEQFF
CDR3nt: TGTGCCAGCAGCGGACTAGAAGTCTCCTACAATGAGCAGTTCTTC

v_gene: TRBV27
len: 12
d_gene: -
j_gene: TRBJ2-1
abundance: few
CDR3aa: CASSLLEEAPFF
CDR3nt: TGTGCCAGCAGTCTTCTTGAGGAGGCGCCGTTCTTC

v_gene: TRBV28
len: 15
d_gene: -
j_gene: TRBJ2-7
abundance: -
CDR3aa: CASTAWGREAYEQYF
CDR3nt: TGTGCCAGCACCGCGTGGGGCAGGGAAGCCTACGAGCAGTACTTC

v_gene: TRBV27
len: 15
d_gene: -
j_gene: TRBJ2-7
abundance: -
CDR3aa: CASSLRPSYSYEQYF
CDR3nt: TGTGCCAGCAGTTTACGACCTTCGTATTCCTACGAGCAGTACTTC

v_gene: TRBV15
len: 16
d_gene: TRBD2
j_gene: TRBJ2-7
abundance: -
CDR3aa: CATSRSPIAGEDEQYF
CDR3nt: TGTGCCACCAGCAGAAGCCCAATAGCGGGAGAGGACGAGCAGTACTTC

v_gene: TRBV10-3
len: 14
d_gene: TRBD2
j_gene: TRBJ2-7
abundance: once
CDR3aa: CAIQTSGNTYEQYF
CDR3nt: TGTGCCATTCAGACTAGCGGTAATACCTACGAGCAGTACTTC

v_gene: TRBV7-6
len: 16
d_gene: TRBD2
j_gene: TRBJ2-1
abundance: -
CDR3aa: CASSLVLAGDYNEQFF
CDR3nt: TGTGCCAGCAGCTTAGTGCTAGCGGGAGACTACAATGAGCAGTTCTTC

v_gene: TRBV7-9
len: 15
d_gene: TRBD2
j_gene: TRBJ2-1
abundance: -
CDR3aa: CASRSGLAPYNEQFF
CDR3nt: TGTGCCAGCAGATCGGGACTAGCGCCTTACAATGAGCAGTTCTTC

v_gene: TRBV18
len: 13
d_gene: TRBD1
j_gene: TRBJ2-7
abundance: -
CDR3aa: CASSRGQAYEQYF
CDR3nt: TGTGCCAGCTCACGAGGACAGGCCTACGAGCAGTACTTC

v_gene: TRBV6-1
len: 15
d_gene: -
j_gene: TRBJ1-1
abundance: -
CDR3aa: CASSDLAGMNTEAFF
CDR3nt: TGTGCCAGCAGTGATTTGGCCGGAATGAACACTGAAGCTTTCTTT

v_gene: TRBV11-2
len: 18
d_gene: -
j_gene: TRBJ2-3
abundance: -
CDR3aa: CASSPRGVGDSSTDTQYF
CDR3nt: TGTGCCAGCAGCCCCAGGGGCGTTGGGGATTCTAGCACAGATACGCAGTATTTT

v_gene: TRBV19
len: 15
d_gene: -
j_gene: TRBJ2-3
abundance: -
CDR3aa: CASSIDLMVLDTQYF
CDR3nt: TGTGCCAGTAGTATAGATCTGATGGTACTGGATACGCAGTATTTT

v_gene: TRBV6-1
len: 16
d_gene: TRBD2
j_gene: TRBJ2-1
abundance: -
CDR3aa: CASSDTPSGIYNEQFF
CDR3nt: TGTGCCAGCAGTGACACGCCTAGCGGGATTTACAATGAGCAGTTCTTC

v_gene: TRBV19
len: 17
d_gene: TRBD2
j_gene: TRBJ2-1
abundance: -
CDR3aa: CASRGTSGRAGYNEQFF
CDR3nt: TGTGCCAGTAGGGGGACTAGCGGGAGGGCGGGCTACAATGAGCAGTTCTTC

v_gene: TRBV7-9
len: 15
d_gene: -
j_gene: TRBJ1-1
abundance: -
CDR3aa: CASSWRGRSNTEAFF
CDR3nt: TGTGCCAGCAGCTGGCGCGGCAGGAGTAACACTGAAGCTTTCTTT

v_gene: TRBV7-9
len: 14
d_gene: -
j_gene: TRBJ2-1
abundance: -
CDR3aa: CASSPDGAWNEQFF
CDR3nt: TGTGCCAGCAGCCCCGACGGGGCGTGGAATGAGCAGTTCTTC

v_gene: TRBV19
len: 15
d_gene: TRBD1
j_gene: TRBJ2-7
abundance: -
CDR3aa: CASSIEGTAPYEQYF
CDR3nt: TGTGCCAGTAGTATCGAAGGGACAGCTCCCTACGAGCAGTACTTC

v_gene: TRBV7-9
len: 17
d_gene: TRBD1
j_gene: TRBJ2-1
abundance: -
CDR3aa: CASSSGGSDRGLNEQFF
CDR3nt: TGTGCCAGCAGCTCAGGAGGGAGCGACAGGGGGCTCAATGAGCAGTTCTTC

v_gene: TRBV6-1
len: 14
d_gene: TRBD2
j_gene: TRBJ2-1
abundance: few
CDR3aa: CASTLAGGWDEQFF
CDR3nt: TGTGCCAGCACCTTAGCGGGAGGTTGGGATGAGCAGTTCTTC

v_gene: TRBV18
len: 14
d_gene: -
j_gene: TRBJ2-5
abundance: few
CDR3aa: CASSPPTGRETQYF
CDR3nt: TGTGCCAGCTCACCACCAACTGGGCGAGAGACCCAGTACTTC

v_gene: TRBV2
len: 14
d_gene: -
j_gene: TRBJ2-4
abundance: -
CDR3aa: CASIVGRLGDIQYF
CDR3nt: TGTGCCAGCATAGTAGGGCGACTTGGTGACATTCAGTACTTC